This T cell receptor beta chain was identified in a study of blood T cell repertoires in COVID-19. The overall study: Samples representing acute and convalescent COVID-19 were sourced from the United States, Italy and Spain. Sources were T cells, B-cell-depleted T cells, or PBMCs; the material itself was cDNA or gDNA.

The V end lost 6 bases, the J end lost 2 bases, and 16 bases lay between the germline ends. The germline V gene has CDR1 SGHTA and CDR2 FQGNSA. The CDR3 extends over 16 amino acids. Authors' data handling: Estimation of nucleated cell counts was performed using reference gene primer amplification. Assay used: immunoSEQ multiplex PCR; TCRdb lists only in-frame clones, some missing. V, J and clone size were drawn from that table, and D and trimming were deduced from the DNA. The sample contains a few hundred thousand clones, 70% to 90% of which appear only once. This rearrangement joins TRBV7-2 to TRBJ2-2; D perhaps matches TRBD1 (6 bases). The source material was peripheral blood. The receptor was derived from a woman in her 30s with active or convalescent COVID-19. CDR3 sequence (DNA): TGTGCCAGCAGACACAGGGTAGGGGCAAACACCGGGGAGCTGTTTTTT. Translated, it gives CASRHRVGANTGELFF. The whole variable domain, remainder taken from reference TRBV7-2 and TRBJ2-2, is GAGVSQSPSNKVTEKGKDVELRCDPISGHTALYWYRQSLGQGLEFLIYFQGNSAPDKSGLPSDRFSAERTGGSVSTLTIQRTQQEDSAVYLCASRHRVGANTGELFFGEGSRLTVL.